Sequencing of this T cell receptor beta chain was carried out in a study of graft-versus-host responses after intestinal transplantation listed by TCRdb under 2021. Concerning the study at large: Multivisceral, liver-intestinal, or isolated intestinal transplants were received by the recipients. Graft-versus-host and host-versus-graft alloreactive T cell clones were tracked in the graft, circulation and bone marrow after intestinal transplantation using bulk TCR-beta CDR3 sequencing. A cohort of 24 intestinal transplant recipients, including one retransplant, was enrolled, and a few patients lacking pretransplant specimens were excluded. Donor T cell macrochimerism was defined as a peak of at least 4% donor T cells among recipient peripheral blood mononuclear cells. To identify alloreactive clones, pre-transplant mixed lymphocyte reaction products were sequenced and compared with unstimulated pre-transplant donor and recipient T cells. Instead of going to the commercial service, samples from a few later patients were sequenced in-house on an Illumina MiSeq and processed with MiXCR. Every recipient was given anti-thymocyte globulin induction, then maintenance tacrolimus and steroids for around three years.

Library generation was performed with the immunoSEQ multiplex PCR assay. For most patients, genomic DNA was isolated with the Qiagen DNeasy Blood and Tissue Kit and sent frozen to Adaptive Biotechnologies for TCR sequencing. High-throughput TCR-beta CDR3 sequencing of genomic DNA from most patients was performed by Adaptive Biotechnologies. The study's own analysis went as follows. Adaptive's ImmunoSEQ software was the source of the TCR sequencing data for 18 patients, while three other patients were processed with MiXCR and VDJtools. To correct CD4 versus CD8 sorting errors, sequences present in both subsets at a frequency ratio below 5:1 were removed. CDR3 nucleotide sequences shared between donor and recipient were removed because the origin of such sequences could not be assigned. To be classed as alloreactive, a clone needed at least 2-fold expansion over unstimulated cells and a minimum CFSE-low frequency of 0.002% (template counts) or 0.001% (read counts). Clones detected in sequenced pre-transplant spleen, lymph node, or MLR CFSE-low populations of the donor or recipient were defined as mappable. Cumulative frequency of alloreactive clones was calculated as a percentage of all sequences weighted by copy number. Here the immuneACCESS table is served through TCRdb, limited to in-frame sequences with V and J called. Missing clones are a known gap in these copies; in checked studies unresolved V genes cover under half, and the rest lacks a known reason. Clonal size and the V and J genes are those of that table, whereas D and trimming came from the DNA. The sample table holds about 88,000 clones, of which around 90% were seen once. The ten top clones hold around 0.1% of the sample.

Remarks on this clone: Its target antigen remains unknown. There are no base qualities to consult, and no much larger clone falls within one base.

The CDR3 spans 16 residues, from the cysteine through the phenylalanine. Of the read, only the CDR3 DNA is kept; its 48 bases are in frame from base 1. CDR1 and CDR2, looked up from the germline V gene, are SGHRS and YFSETQ. V gives up 0 bases and J gives up 6 bases, and the segment between their germline ends measures 15 bases. The paper as a whole reports these results and caveats: Conclusions were limited by the relatively low number and heterogeneity of intestinal transplant patients. GvH clones were found in recipient bone marrow, and some of the GvH clones appeared earlier in ileal mucosa or blood, which is consistent with an intestinal mucosal origin. In patients with donor T cell macrochimerism, the allografts had high GvH to HvG T cell clonal ratios. Early after transplant, peak levels of circulating GvH clones were associated with declines in HvG clones.

This specimen's time point label, per the study, means: cells obtained before transplantation from donor or recipient. CD3+CD4+ and CD3+CD8+ populations were FACS-sorted from unstimulated pre-transplant donor and recipient cells taken from spleen or lymph nodes. The chain is made from TRBV5-1 and TRBJ2-2; TRBD2 is a weak D gene call, 7 bases matching. The source material was unstimulated CD4+ T cells sorted from spleen or lymph node cells, sampled before intestinal transplant. This receptor was obtained from a human donor who received an intestinal transplant. CDR3 protein: CASSLEVGGTPGELFF. The nucleotide sequence is given as TGCGCCAGCAGCTTGGAGGTCGGGGGGACACCCGGGGAGCTGTTTTTT.